The clone carrying this TCR beta chain turned up a few times. The CDR3 covers 15 residues. From germline, CDR1 is MNHNY and CDR2 SVGAGI (reference sequence). The J segment lost 0 bases and the V segment lost 5 bases, leaving 2 bases of the junction unmatched. The record originates from a study of T cell repertoires in ileal Crohn's disease. Overall study: Patients had a median roughly 8-year disease duration, and roughly 32% were active smokers.

Profiled with immunoSEQ multiplex PCR; TCRdb holds only in-frame clones, not every one. The sample carries more than 5,500 clones, over 75% recorded once. This sequence originates from an adult with Crohn's disease. Specimen: ileal tissue. The chain links TRBV6-6 to TRBJ2-7, with 12 nucleotides matching TRBD2. CDR3 region: CASSRLAGASYEQYF. The CDR3 DNA is TGTGCCAGCAGTCGACTAGCGGGGGCCTCCTACGAGCAGTACTTC.